This T cell receptor (beta chain) was sequenced for a study of cytomegalovirus exposure and HLA in healthy donors. General study results and limits: It is likely that the observed cluster of highly shared sequence variants was a sequencing artifact. Later, an analysis found that common viral pathogens appeared to be linked with several of the most significant clusters.

Comment on this clone: The antigen is undetermined.

Researchers ran the PCR with 60 Vbeta and 13 Jbeta primers. The data were produced by immunoSEQ multiplex PCR, yet TCRdb's version contains in-frame clones alone and is incomplete. The table has approximately 160,000 clones, around 68% seen once. Per germline, CDR1 SGHRS and CDR2 YFSETQ. The CDR3 runs 16 residues. Trimming left V 4 bases short and J 0 bases short, with 14 bases between. This rearrangement joins TRBV5-1 to TRBJ2-1, with D possibly being TRBD2 (6 bases). This clonotype was obtained from a man between 45 and 60 years old in good health and CMV-seronegative. The sequenced sample was PBMCs. The CDR3 DNA reads TGCGCCAGCAGCGGGGGACTTGGGAGCTCCTACAATGAGCAGTTCTTC. As protein: CASSGGLGSSYNEQFF.